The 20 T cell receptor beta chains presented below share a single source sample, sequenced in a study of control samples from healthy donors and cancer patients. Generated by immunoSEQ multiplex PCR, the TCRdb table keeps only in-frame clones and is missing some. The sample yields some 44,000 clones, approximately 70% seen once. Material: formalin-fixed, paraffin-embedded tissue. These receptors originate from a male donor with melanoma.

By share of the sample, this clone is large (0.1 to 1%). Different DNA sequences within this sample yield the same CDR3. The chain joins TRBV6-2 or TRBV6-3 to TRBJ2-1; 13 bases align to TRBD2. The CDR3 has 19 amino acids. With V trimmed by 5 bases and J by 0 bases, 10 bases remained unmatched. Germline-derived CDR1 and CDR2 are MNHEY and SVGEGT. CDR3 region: CASSLGLAGVLGSYNEQFF. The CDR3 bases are TGTGCCAGCAGTCTAGGACTAGCGGGAGTCTTAGGCTCCTACAATGAGCAGTTCTTC.

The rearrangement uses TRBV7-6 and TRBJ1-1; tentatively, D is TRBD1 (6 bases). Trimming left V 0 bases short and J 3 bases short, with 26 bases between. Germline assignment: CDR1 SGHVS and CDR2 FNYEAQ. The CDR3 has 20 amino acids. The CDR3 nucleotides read TGTGCCAGCAGCTTAGCATTGGGCCGCAGGGGAATAGGTGGGTACACTGAAGCTTTCTTT. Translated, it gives CASSLALGRRGIGGYTEAFF.

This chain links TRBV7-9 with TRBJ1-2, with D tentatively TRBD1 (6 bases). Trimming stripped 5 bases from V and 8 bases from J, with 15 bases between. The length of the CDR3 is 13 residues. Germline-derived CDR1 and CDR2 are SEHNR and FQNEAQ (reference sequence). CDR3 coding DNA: TGTGCCAGCAGCCTAAGGGGGGATTCGGGCTACACCTTC. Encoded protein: CASSLRGDSGYTF.

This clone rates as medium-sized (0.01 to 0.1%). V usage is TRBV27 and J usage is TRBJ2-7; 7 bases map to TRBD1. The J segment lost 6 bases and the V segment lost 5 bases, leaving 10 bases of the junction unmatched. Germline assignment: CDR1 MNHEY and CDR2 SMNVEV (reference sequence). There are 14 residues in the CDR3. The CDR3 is CASSPFRGIGEQYF. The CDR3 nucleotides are TGTGCCAGCAGTCCCTTCAGGGGGATTGGCGAGCAGTACTTC.

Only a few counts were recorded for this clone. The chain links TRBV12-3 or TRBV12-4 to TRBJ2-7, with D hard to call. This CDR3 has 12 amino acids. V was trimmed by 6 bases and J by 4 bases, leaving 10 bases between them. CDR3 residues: CASSPNTYEQYF. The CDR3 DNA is TGTGCCAGCAGCCCCAATACGTACGAGCAGTACTTC.

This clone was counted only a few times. CDR3 in amino acids: CATAIGTGTAEETQYF. CDR3 sequence (DNA): TGTGCCACCGCAATCGGGACAGGCACGGCCGAAGAGACCCAGTACTTC. The chain combines TRBV15 with TRBJ2-5; 8 bases match TRBD1. V lost 8 bases and J lost 3; bases outside the gene matches: 14. The CDR3 runs 16 residues. Germline V gene data show CDR1 as LNHNV and CDR2 as YYDKDF (reference sequence). The full variable domain, with the rest looked up from reference TRBV15 and TRBJ2-5, is DAMVIQNPRYQVTQFGKPVTLSCSQTLNHNVMYWYQQKSSQAPKLLFHYYDKDFNNEADTPDNFQSRRPNTSFCFLDIRSPGLGDTAMYLCATAIGTGTAEETQYFGPGTRLLVL.

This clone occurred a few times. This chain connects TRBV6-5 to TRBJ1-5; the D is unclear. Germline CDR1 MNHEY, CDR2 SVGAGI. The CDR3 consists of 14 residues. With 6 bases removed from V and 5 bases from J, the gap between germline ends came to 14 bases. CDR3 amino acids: CASSRLEGYQPQHF. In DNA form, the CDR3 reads TGTGCCAGCAGCCGCCTCGAGGGTTATCAGCCCCAGCATTTT.

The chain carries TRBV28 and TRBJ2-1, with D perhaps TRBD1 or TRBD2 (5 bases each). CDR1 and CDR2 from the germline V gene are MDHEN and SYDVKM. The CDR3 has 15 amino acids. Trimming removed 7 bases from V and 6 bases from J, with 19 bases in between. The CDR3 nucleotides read TGTGCCAGCACCCGCCCTGGGGGAGCCTCCAATGAGCAGTTCTTC. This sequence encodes CASTRPGGASNEQFF.

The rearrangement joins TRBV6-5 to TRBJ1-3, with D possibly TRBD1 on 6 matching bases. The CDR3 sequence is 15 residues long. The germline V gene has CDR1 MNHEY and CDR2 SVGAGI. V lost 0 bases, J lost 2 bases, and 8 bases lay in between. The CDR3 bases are TGTGCCAGCAGTTACTCGAGGACAGCTGGAAACACCATATATTTT. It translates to CASSYSRTAGNTIYF.

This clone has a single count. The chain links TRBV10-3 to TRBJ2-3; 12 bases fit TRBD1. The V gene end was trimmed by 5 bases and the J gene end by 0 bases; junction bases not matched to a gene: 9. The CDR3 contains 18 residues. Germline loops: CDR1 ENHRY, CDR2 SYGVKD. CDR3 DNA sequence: TGTGCCATCAGTACGGGGACAGGGGGCGTCTACAGCACAGATACGCAGTATTTT. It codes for CAISTGTGGVYSTDTQYF.

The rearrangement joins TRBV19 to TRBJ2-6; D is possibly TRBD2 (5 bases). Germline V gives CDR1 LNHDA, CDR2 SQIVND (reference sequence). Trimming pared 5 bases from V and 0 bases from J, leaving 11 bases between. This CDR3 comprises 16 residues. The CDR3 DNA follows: TGTGCCAGTAGTCCTACCGGGATCTCTGGGGCCAACGTCCTGACTTTC. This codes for CASSPTGISGANVLTF.

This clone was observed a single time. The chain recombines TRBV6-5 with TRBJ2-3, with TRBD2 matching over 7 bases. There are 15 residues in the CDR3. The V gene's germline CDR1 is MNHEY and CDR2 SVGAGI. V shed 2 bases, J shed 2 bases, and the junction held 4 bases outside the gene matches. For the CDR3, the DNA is TGTGCCAGCAGTTACGGCGGGAGCTCCACAGATACGCAGTATTTT. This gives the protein CASSYGGSSTDTQYF.

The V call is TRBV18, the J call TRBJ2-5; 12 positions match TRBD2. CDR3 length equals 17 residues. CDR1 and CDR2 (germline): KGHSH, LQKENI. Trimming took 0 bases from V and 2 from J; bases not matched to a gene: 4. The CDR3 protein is CASSPPTGLAGQETQYF. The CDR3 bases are TGTGCCAGCTCACCACCGACCGGACTAGCGGGACAAGAGACCCAGTACTTC.

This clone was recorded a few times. CDR3 bases: TGCAGCGTTGAAGCCCCCCTGGGGGAGCAGTACTTC. This sequence encodes CSVEAPLGEQYF. The chain uses TRBV29-1 and TRBJ2-7; unclear D gene. CDR3 length equals 12 residues. Per germline, CDR1 SQVTM and CDR2 ANQGSEA. V was shortened by 1 base and J by 7 bases, with 11 bases between the two germline ends.

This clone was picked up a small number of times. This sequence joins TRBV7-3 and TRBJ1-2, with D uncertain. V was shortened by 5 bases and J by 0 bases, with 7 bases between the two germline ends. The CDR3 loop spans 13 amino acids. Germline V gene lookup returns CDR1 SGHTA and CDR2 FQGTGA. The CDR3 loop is CASSPGPNYGYTF. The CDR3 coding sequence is TGTGCCAGCAGCCCGGGTCCTAACTATGGCTACACCTTC.

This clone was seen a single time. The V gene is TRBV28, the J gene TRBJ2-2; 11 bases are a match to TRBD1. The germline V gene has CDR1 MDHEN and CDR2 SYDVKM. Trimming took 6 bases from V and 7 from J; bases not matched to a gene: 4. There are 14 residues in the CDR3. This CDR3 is CASSPGTGGGELFF. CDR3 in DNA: TGTGCCAGCAGCCCCGGGACAGGGGGCGGGGAGCTGTTTTTT.

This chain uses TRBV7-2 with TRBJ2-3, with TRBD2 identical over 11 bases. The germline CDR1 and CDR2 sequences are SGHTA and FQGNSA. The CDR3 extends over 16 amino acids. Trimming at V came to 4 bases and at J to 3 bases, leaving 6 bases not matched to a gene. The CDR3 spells CASSSIAGGGTDTQYF. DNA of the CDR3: TGTGCCAGCAGCTCGATAGCGGGAGGGGGTACAGATACGCAGTATTTT. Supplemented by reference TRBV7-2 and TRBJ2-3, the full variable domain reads GAGVSQSPSNKVTEKGKDVELRCDPISGHTALYWYRQSLGQGLEFLIYFQGNSAPDKSGLPSDRFSAERTGGSVSTLTIQRTQQEDSAVYLCASSSIAGGGTDTQYFGPGTRLTVL.

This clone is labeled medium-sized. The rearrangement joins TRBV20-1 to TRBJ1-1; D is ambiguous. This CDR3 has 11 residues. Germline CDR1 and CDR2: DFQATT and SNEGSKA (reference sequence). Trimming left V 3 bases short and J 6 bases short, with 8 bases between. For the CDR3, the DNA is TGCAGTGCTAGTACGGGCGCTGAAGCTTTCTTT. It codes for CSASTGAEAFF.

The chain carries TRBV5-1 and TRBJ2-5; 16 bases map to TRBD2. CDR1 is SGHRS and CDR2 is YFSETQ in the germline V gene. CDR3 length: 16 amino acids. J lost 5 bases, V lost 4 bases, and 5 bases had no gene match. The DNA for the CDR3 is TGCGCCAGCAGCAAGGGACTAGCGGGAGGGGAGGAGACCCAGTACTTC. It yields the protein CASSKGLAGGEETQYF.

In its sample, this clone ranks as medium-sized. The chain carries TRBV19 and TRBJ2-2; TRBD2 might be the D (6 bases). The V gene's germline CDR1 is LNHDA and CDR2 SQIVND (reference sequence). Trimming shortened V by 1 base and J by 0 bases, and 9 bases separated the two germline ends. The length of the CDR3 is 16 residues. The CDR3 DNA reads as TGTGCCAGTAGTATAGGCGGACTACCGAACACCGGGGAGCTGTTTTTT. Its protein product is CASSIGGLPNTGELFF.